This T cell receptor (beta chain) comes out of a study of CD8 T cells in ankylosing spondylitis. General observations from the study: CD8+ by phenotype, disease-linked clones were relatively rare in peripheral blood. Past research had described some motif variants in reactive arthritis synovial fluid and blood. Ankylosing spondylitis blood appeared to be characterized by a TCR beta motif of under 10 highly homologous variants.

Quantitative 5'-RACE was performed with molecular barcodes, and it yielded the TCR beta libraries. TCRdb analysed the 5' RACE reads with MiXCR anew, one entry per CDR3 protein. This sample has fewer than 750,000 distinct CDR3 sequences, with 15% to 20% found just once. In the case of this clonotype: The antigen remains unidentified.

The V gene lost 0 bases and the J gene lost 3 bases, with 6 bases spanning the gap. The germline V gene encodes CDR1 SGHDT and CDR2 YYEEEE. This CDR3 contains 13 residues. The chain recombines TRBV5-6 with TRBJ1-1; D not certain. The TCR originated in a male donor with ankylosing spondylitis. The material sequenced was blood, either unsorted or a sorted T cell fraction (not recorded which). Here the CDR3 DNA reads TGTGCCAGCAGCTTGGGCGTCGACACTGAAGCTTTCTTT. Protein: CASSLGVDTEAFF.